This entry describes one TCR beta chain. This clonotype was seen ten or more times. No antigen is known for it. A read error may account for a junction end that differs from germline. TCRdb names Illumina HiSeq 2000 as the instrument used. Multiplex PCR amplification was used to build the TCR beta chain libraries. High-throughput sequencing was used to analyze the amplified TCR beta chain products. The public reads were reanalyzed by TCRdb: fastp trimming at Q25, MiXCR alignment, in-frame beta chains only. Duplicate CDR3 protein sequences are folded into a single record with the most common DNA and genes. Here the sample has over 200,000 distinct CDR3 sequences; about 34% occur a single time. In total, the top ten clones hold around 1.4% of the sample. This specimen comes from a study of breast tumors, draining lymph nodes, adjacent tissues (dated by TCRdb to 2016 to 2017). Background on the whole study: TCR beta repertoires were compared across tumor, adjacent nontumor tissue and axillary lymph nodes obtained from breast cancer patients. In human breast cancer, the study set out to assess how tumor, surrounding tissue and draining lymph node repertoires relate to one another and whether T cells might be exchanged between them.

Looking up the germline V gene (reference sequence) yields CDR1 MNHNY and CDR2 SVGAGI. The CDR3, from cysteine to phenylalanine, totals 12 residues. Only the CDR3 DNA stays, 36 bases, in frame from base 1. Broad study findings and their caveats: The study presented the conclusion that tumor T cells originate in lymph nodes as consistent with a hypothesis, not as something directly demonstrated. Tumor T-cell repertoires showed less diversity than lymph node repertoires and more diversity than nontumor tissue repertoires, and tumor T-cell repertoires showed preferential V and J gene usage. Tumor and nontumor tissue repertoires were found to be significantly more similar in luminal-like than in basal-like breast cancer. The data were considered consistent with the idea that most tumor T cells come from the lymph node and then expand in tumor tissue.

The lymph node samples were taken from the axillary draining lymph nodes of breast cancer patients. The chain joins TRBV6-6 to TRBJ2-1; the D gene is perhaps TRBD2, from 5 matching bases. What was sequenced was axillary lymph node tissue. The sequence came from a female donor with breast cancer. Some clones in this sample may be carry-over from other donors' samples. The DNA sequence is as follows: TGTGCCAGCAGTTACTCGAGGGAGTCGTTGGTCTTC. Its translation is CASSYSRESLVF.